The text below deals with one T cell receptor beta chain. Its antigen is unidentified. Repertoires were generated with immunoSEQ multiplex PCR, while TCRdb's copy carries only in-frame clones and drops some. The profile covers some 2.3 million clones, with over 85% appearing a single time and under 0.45% taken by the ten largest. This specimen belongs to a study of shared clonotypes between healthy human individuals. The study's findings and limits: Among donors, sharing of clonotypes was expected to be affected by sequencing depth.

This CDR3 comprises 14 residues. V lost 5 bases, J lost 5 bases, and 16 bases lay in between. Germline V gene sequence: CDR1 SGHAT, CDR2 FQNNGV. Source material: naive CD4+ T cells from PBMCs. Subset noted: CD45RA+ positively selected. The genes are TRBV11-2 and TRBJ2-7, with D perhaps TRBD2 (7 bases). This receptor was obtained from a young man in good health. Some clones in this sample may be carry-over from other donors' samples. CDR3 DNA sequence: TGTGCCAGCAGCCGAATTCCGGGGGGCCACGAGCAGTACTTC. This sequence encodes CASSRIPGGHEQYF. The variable domain in full, with the rest retrieved from reference TRBV11-2 and TRBJ2-7, is EAGVAQSPRYKIIEKRQSVAFWCNPISGHATLYWYQQILGQGPKLLIQFQNNGVVDDSQLPKDRFSAERLKGVDSTLKIQPAKLEDSAVYLCASSRIPGGHEQYFGPGTRLTVT.